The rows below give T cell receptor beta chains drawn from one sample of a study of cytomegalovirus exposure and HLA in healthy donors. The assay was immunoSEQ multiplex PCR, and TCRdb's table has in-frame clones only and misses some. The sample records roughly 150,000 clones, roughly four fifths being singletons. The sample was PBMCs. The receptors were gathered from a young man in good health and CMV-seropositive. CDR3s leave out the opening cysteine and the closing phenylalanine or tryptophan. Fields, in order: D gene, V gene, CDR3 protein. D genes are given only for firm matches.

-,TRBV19,ASSLGGGNQPQH
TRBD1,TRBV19,ASSIVGTDNQPQH
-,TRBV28,ASTTDRSPLKPQH
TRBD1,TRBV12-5,ASGLSPPGQRADQPQH
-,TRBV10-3,AISEASVRTGELF
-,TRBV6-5,ASRAGINSPLH
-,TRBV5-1,ASGAGGSYEQY
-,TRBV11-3,ASSLVAGSNEQF
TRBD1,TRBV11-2,ASSIGTGFGTDTQY
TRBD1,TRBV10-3,AISRQGMGETQY
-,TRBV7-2,ASSLYSSGANVLT
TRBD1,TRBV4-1,ASSHTGTGAYEQY
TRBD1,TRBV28,ASRDRGQNTIY
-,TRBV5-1,ASSLGGTSSGNTIY
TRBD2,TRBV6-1,ASAGERELGDTQY
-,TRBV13,ASSLGSGGPNSNEQF
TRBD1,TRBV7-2,ASSEGARNTGELF
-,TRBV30,AWTEQGNTEAF
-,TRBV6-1,ASSERGGNSPLH
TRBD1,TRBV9,ASTRTGLDTGELF